This TCR beta chain was sequenced for a study of blood T cell repertoires in COVID-19. This clone was seen once. The authors' processing: Amplifying reference gene primers gave estimates of nucleated cell counts. The method was immunoSEQ multiplex PCR; TCRdb's version includes in-frame clones alone and lacks a portion of them. That table is the source of V, J and clone size, and D and trimming were worked out from the DNA. The sample shows almost 250,000 clones, around 88% of them seen only once. Participant age was roughly 18 to 100 years, and participants resided in about two dozen US areas. Clinical histories supplied by participants themselves formed the basis of cohort assignment. For recovered donors of Cohort 3, there were two negative PCRs, clearance, or symptom resolution. Sequencing input: PBMCs or T cells enriched from blood (not recorded which). The TCR originated in a woman aged 25 to 45 who had recovered from COVID-19.

The CDR3 here is CASSFREQFF. CDR3 DNA: TGTGCCAGCAGTTTCCGTGAGCAGTTCTTC. This sequence joins TRBV12-3 or TRBV12-4 and TRBJ2-1, with D unclear. The CDR3 extends over 10 amino acids. V was clipped by 3 bases and J by 9 bases, with 3 bases between them.